These T cell receptor beta chains were read from a single sample in a study of beta chain features in type 1 diabetes. Sequenced by immunoSEQ multiplex PCR; TCRdb stores in-frame clones only, minus some. The sample contains 900,000 or so clones, 17% of which appear only once. Source material: naive CD4+ T cells from blood. These receptors originate from a woman aged 18-30 years in good health. CDR3s include the opening cysteine and the closing phenylalanine or tryptophan. A D gene is named only where the DNA matches it firmly. Clone sizes are given selectively: once, few, many, or a class where the clone is expanded.

TGTGCCATCAGTGAATCAGCTAACTATGGCTACACCTTC CAISESANYGYTF . TRBV10-3 . TRBJ1-2
TGTGCCAGCAGCCAATGGGGTGGGGACATTTCATACGAGCAGTACTTC CASSQWGGDISYEQYF . TRBV4-2 . TRBJ2-7
TGTGCCAGCAGCCAAGATGGTGGGAGGGGAGAGACCCAGTACTTC CASSQDGGRGETQYF TRBD2 TRBV4-2 few TRBJ2-5
TGTGCCAGCAGCTTGGTTAACTACGAGCAGTACTTC CASSLVNYEQYF . TRBV5-6 . TRBJ2-7
TGCAGCGCTATAAGGGAGGGCCTAAAAGAGACCCAGTACTTC CSAIREGLKETQYF TRBD2 TRBV29-1 . TRBJ2-5
TGCGCCAGCAGCTTGGGACTAGCGGGAATTTCCGCAACCTACGAGCAGTACTTC CASSLGLAGISATYEQYF TRBD2 TRBV5-1 . TRBJ2-7
TGCAGCGTGCAAGGACTAGCGGGAGTTGAGCAGTACTTC CSVQGLAGVEQYF TRBD2 TRBV29-1 few TRBJ2-5
TGTGCCAGTAGTATCGGGACTATTTGGGGTGAGCAGTTCTTC CASSIGTIWGEQFF TRBD2 TRBV19 . TRBJ2-1
TGTGCCAGCAGCCACCTTTACCGACAGTCCTCCTACAATGAGCAGTTCTTC CASSHLYRQSSYNEQFF . TRBV4-2 few TRBJ2-1
TGCAGCACACAGAACGTAAGGGCGGAGACCCAGTACTTC CSTQNVRAETQYF . TRBV29-1 . TRBJ2-5
TGTGCCAGCAGCTCTCAGATGGGGGCCGCTGGAAACACCATATATTTT CASSSQMGAAGNTIYF . TRBV14 few TRBJ1-3
TGTGCCAGCATGACGCGGGAACAAGAGACCCAGTACTTC CASMTREQETQYF . TRBV28 . TRBJ2-5
TGTGCCAGTCGGACAGGGGTACACTATGGCTACACCTTC CASRTGVHYGYTF TRBD1 TRBV19 . TRBJ1-2
TGTGCCAGCTCACCAGAAGCCTACTACACAGATACGCAGTATTTT CASSPEAYYTDTQYF . TRBV18 few TRBJ2-3
TGTGCCAGCAGTTTAGGGCCAGCCTATGGCTACACCTTC CASSLGPAYGYTF . TRBV27 . TRBJ1-2
TGTGCCAGCAGCCCCCGACTCCGGGATACGCAGTATTTT CASSPRLRDTQYF . TRBV7-2 . TRBJ2-3
TGTGCCGCGCAACGGGACACTTACAATGAGCAGTTCTTC CAAQRDTYNEQFF . TRBV15 . TRBJ2-1
TGTGCCAGCAGCGTTGGATTAGGACAGGGTCAGGGTGAGCAGTTCTTC CASSVGLGQGQGEQFF TRBD1 TRBV9 few TRBJ2-1
TGTGCCAGCTCACCGAGGGAGAACACTGAAGCTTTCTTT CASSPRENTEAFF . TRBV18 few TRBJ1-1
TGTGCCAGCAGCACGACAGGGGTCGAGCAGTACTTC CASSTTGVEQYF TRBD1 TRBV6-6 . TRBJ2-7
TGTGCCAGCAGCCTCAGACAGGCAAACCAAGAGACCCAGTACTTC CASSLRQANQETQYF . TRBV7-9 . TRBJ2-5
TGTGCCAGCAGCACCTTAAGGGGAGCGGGCACAGATACGCAGTATTTT CASSTLRGAGTDTQYF . TRBV11-2 . TRBJ2-3
TGTGCCAGCAGCTCGACGACAAGGGCCTCCTACGAGCAGTACTTC CASSSTTRASYEQYF . TRBV7-2 few TRBJ2-7
TGTGCCAGCAGCCGGGACCAAGGCTACGAGCAGTACTTC CASSRDQGYEQYF . TRBV14 . TRBJ2-7
TGTGCCAGCAGTGGTGGCGGATCCAATGAGCAGTTCTTC CASSGGGSNEQFF . TRBV2 few TRBJ2-1
TGTGCCAGCAGCCCCCTAACACAGGGGGGCTATGGCTACACCTTC CASSPLTQGGYGYTF TRBD1 TRBV14 . TRBJ1-2
TGTGCCAGCAGTTCCCTCGGGACCGTGAACACTGAAGCTTTCTTT CASSSLGTVNTEAFF . TRBV27 few TRBJ1-1
TGTGCCAGCAGCGCGACAGGGTCTAACAGCGTGCAGTACTTC CASSATGSNSVQYF TRBD1 TRBV5-4 . TRBJ2-5
TGTGCCAGCACAAAGGGGAACACTGAAGCTTTCTTT CASTKGNTEAFF . TRBV11-2 . TRBJ1-1
TGCGCCAGCAGCCCAGACAGGCCGAACACTGAAGCTTTCTTT CASSPDRPNTEAFF . TRBV5-1 few TRBJ1-1
TGTGCCAGCAGCCGAGAAATTGGGACAGAAGCTTTCTTT CASSREIGTEAFF . TRBV7-9 few TRBJ1-1
TGTGCCAGCAGCCAAGTAAAAGCGGACAGAGAGCAGTTCTTC CASSQVKADREQFF . TRBV5-4 . TRBJ2-1
TGTGCCAGCAGCCCTAGCGGGATATGGGCAGATACGCAGTATTTT CASSPSGIWADTQYF TRBD2 TRBV2 few TRBJ2-3
TGCGCCAGCAGCCACAAGCGGGAGGGCCCGTACGAGCAGTACTTC CASSHKREGPYEQYF TRBD2 TRBV4-3 many TRBJ2-7
TGTGCCAGCAGTTTAGGACAGCTCTATGGCTACACCTTC CASSLGQLYGYTF . TRBV28 . TRBJ1-2
TGTGCCAGCTCACCTCGACAGGCATCCGCTAGCAATCAGCCCCAGCATTTT CASSPRQASASNQPQHF . TRBV18 . TRBJ1-5
TGTGCCAGCAGTCTCATGGGACTAGCAGGCGGGGAGCTGTTTTTT CASSLMGLAGGELFF TRBD2 TRBV2 few TRBJ2-2
TGTGCCAGCAGCTTAGTAGGGACCTCCTACGAGCAGTACTTC CASSLVGTSYEQYF . TRBV7-2 few TRBJ2-7
TGTGCCATCAGCGGGAGTCTGCAATACAATGAGCAGTTCTTC CAISGSLQYNEQFF . TRBV10-3 few TRBJ2-1
TGTGCCAGCAGCTTAGCCCCCATCGGGAGGGCAGCAGATACGCAGTATTTT CASSLAPIGRAADTQYF TRBD2 TRBV7-2 few TRBJ2-3
TGTGCCAGCAGCATGGGACAGGGGCTCGAAGCTTTCTTT CASSMGQGLEAFF TRBD1 TRBV7-2 few TRBJ1-1
TGTGCCAGCAGCCCAGGTCTTGTGAACACTGAAGCTTTCTTT CASSPGLVNTEAFF . TRBV7-3 . TRBJ1-1
TGCAGCGTCCTAAGCGGACATTTAGATCCCTACGAGCAGTACTTC CSVLSGHLDPYEQYF . TRBV29-1 few TRBJ2-7
TGTGCCAGCAGATCGACAGGGGTTCGCGACACTGAAGCTTTCTTT CASRSTGVRDTEAFF TRBD1 TRBV6-5 . TRBJ1-1